The clone carrying this T cell receptor beta chain was found many times. TCRdb fed the 5' RACE reads into MiXCR, producing one record per CDR3 protein. The data hold 350,000 to 400,000 distinct CDR3 sequences, with roughly 20% observed a single time. The ends were cut back, 5 bases at V and 5 bases at J, with 3 bases in the middle. The CDR3 contains 10 residues. The record originates from a study of CD8 T cells in ankylosing spondylitis. The chain couples TRBV12-3 or TRBV12-4 to TRBJ1-1; D is unresolved. This clonotype originated in a male donor with ankylosing spondylitis or in good health (not recorded which). Sequencing input: blood, either unsorted or a sorted T cell fraction (not recorded which). The CDR3 spells CASSGTEAFF. As DNA, the CDR3 is TGTGCCAGCAGTGGGACTGAAGCTTTCTTT.